These 27 T cell receptor gamma chains were all obtained from the same sample, sequenced in a study of Vδ1+ human thymocytes. The template was reverse-transcribed extracted RNA. Pooled V-gene forward primers with one constant-region reverse primer generated the CDR3 amplicons by multiplex PCR. TCRdb re-called the multiplex PCR reads with CATT. The sample has 8,500 to 13,000 gamma-chain clones, more than 35% seen once. Their specific antigens are unknown. General observations from the study: In the thymus, TRG and TRD repertoires looked highly polyclonal with Gaussian CDR3 lengths.

Sequencing input: Vdelta1+ gamma-delta thymocytes from the thymus. Sample subset: FACS-sorted CD3+ TCRalphabeta- TCRVdelta1+ TCRVdelta2- thymocytes. The receptors originated from a boy in the first two years of life who had congenital heart surgery.

About this clone: The same CDR3 is also encoded by other DNA sequences in this sample. The V and J genes are TRGV4 and TRGJ1 or TRGJ2. With 1 base clipped from V and 4 bases from J, the junction kept 1 base outside the gene matches. This CDR3 comprises 12 residues. Germline CDR1 and CDR2: EGSTGY and YDSYTSSV. CDR3 coding DNA: TGTGCCACCTGGGATGGATATTATAAGAAACTCTTT. Protein sequence: CATWDGYYKKLF.

This clone has just a few counts. A read error may account for a junction end that differs from germline. The chain is built from TRGV4 and TRGJ1 or TRGJ2. The CDR3 covers 14 residues. Germline V gene sequence: CDR1 EGSTGY, CDR2 YDSYTSSV. The CDR3 sequence: CATWDRSKYYRKLF. DNA of the CDR3: TGTGCCACCTGGGATAGATCGAAGTATTATAGGAAACTCTTT.

The V call is TRGV5, the J call TRGJ1 or TRGJ2. Here the J gene came from matching the DNA to germline, since TCRdb omits it. Losses at the gene ends were 2 bases for V and 0 bases for J; bases not matched to a gene: 7. The CDR3 totals 15 residues. Germline V gene data show CDR1 as VINAFY and CDR2 as YDVSNSKD. This CDR3 reads CATWDTPQNYYKKLF. For the CDR3, the DNA is TGTGCCACCTGGGACACCCCACAGAATTATTATAAGAAACTCTTT.

The chain carries TRGV3 and TRGJ1 or TRGJ2. The CDR3 loop spans 14 amino acids. Trimming at V came to 4 bases and at J to 1 base, leaving 7 bases not matched to a gene. Germline V gives CDR1 VTNTFY, CDR2 YDVSTARD (reference sequence). CDR3 sequence: CATWDRRNYYKKLF. The CDR3 nucleotides are TGTGCCACCTGGGATCGTCGTAATTATTATAAGAAACTCTTT.

The chain combines TRGV8 with TRGJ1 or TRGJ2. The J gene, missing from TCRdb, was assigned here through DNA to germline matching. The CDR3 extends over 13 amino acids. J lost 7 bases, V lost 2 bases, and 8 bases had no gene match. Germline lookup yields CDR1 VENAVY and CDR2 YDSYNSRV. The CDR3 DNA reads TGTGCCACCTGGGATATACGAGGATATAAGAAACTCTTT. Its translation is CATWDIRGYKKLF.

The chain uses TRGV5 and TRGJ1 or TRGJ2. The J gene was not available in TCRdb and was assigned here by matching the DNA to germline segments. Germline values: CDR1 VINAFY, CDR2 YDVSNSKD. This CDR3 contains 13 residues. The V gene end was trimmed by 0 bases and the J gene end by 8 bases; junction bases not matched to a gene: 7. CDR3 loop: CATWDRHRHKKLF. As DNA, the CDR3 is TGTGCCACCTGGGACAGGCACCGGCATAAGAAACTCTTT.

This clone was counted only a few times. This chain connects TRGV9 to TRGJ1 or TRGJ2. Germline V gives CDR1 GITISATS, CDR2 ISYDGTV (reference sequence). Trimming cost V 3 bases and J 1 base; bases outside gene matches: 6. The CDR3 covers 14 residues. CDR3 bases: TGTGCCTTGTGGGAGTCCCCAAATTATTATAAGAAACTCTTT. Protein: CALWESPNYYKKLF.

V usage is TRGV3 and J usage is TRGJ1 or TRGJ2. J was trimmed by 6 bases and V by 0 bases; bases with no gene match: 11. Germline-derived CDR1 and CDR2 are VTNTFY and YDVSTARD (reference sequence). The CDR3 is 15 amino acids. The CDR3 DNA reads as TGTGCCACCTGGGACAGGCAACGTGTCATTTATAAGAAACTCTTT. This translates into CATWDRQRVIYKKLF.

The V gene went uncalled, while the J gene is TRGJP2. The CDR3 has 14 amino acids. As DNA, the CDR3 is TGTGCCACCTGGGACCGACGTAGTGATTGGATCAAGACGTTT. This encodes CATWDRRSDWIKTF.

The genes are TRGV9 and TRGJ1 or TRGJ2. The CDR3 is 14 amino acids. J lost 12 bases, V lost 0 bases, and 14 bases had no gene match. From germline, CDR1 is GITISATS and CDR2 ISYDGTV (reference sequence). CDR3 in DNA: TGTGCCTTGTGGGAGGTGCACCCACGAAGGGGGAAACTCTTT. This codes for CALWEVHPRRGKLF.

The V and J genes are TRGV5 and TRGJ1 or TRGJ2. TCRdb records no J gene; here it was assigned by comparing the DNA to germline. This CDR3 is 13 amino acids long. Losses at the gene ends were 0 bases for V and 8 bases for J; bases not matched to a gene: 7. Per germline, CDR1 VINAFY and CDR2 YDVSNSKD. The CDR3, as DNA: TGTGCCACCTGGGACAGGCGGCCGGATAAGAAACTCTTT. Its translation: CATWDRRPDKKLF.

This clone was detected a few times. This sequence joins TRGV3 and TRGJ1 or TRGJ2. This CDR3 is 13 amino acids long. J was trimmed by 6 bases and V by 0 bases; bases with no gene match: 5. Germline V gives CDR1 VTNTFY, CDR2 YDVSTARD (reference sequence). The CDR3 coding sequence is TGTGCCACCTGGGACAGGCATGGTTATAAGAAACTCTTT. Protein: CATWDRHGYKKLF.

The chain employs TRGV8 and TRGJP1. The CDR3 runs 15 residues. Germline CDR1 and CDR2: VENAVY and YDSYNSRV. V lost 3 bases, J lost 0 bases, and 4 bases stayed unmatched. The CDR3 is CATWDPYTTGWFKIF. The CDR3 coding sequence is TGTGCCACCTGGGATCCCTATACCACTGGTTGGTTCAAGATATTT.

The V call is TRGV2, the J call TRGJ1 or TRGJ2. TCRdb is silent on the J gene; assignment here came from matching the DNA to germline. This CDR3 is built from 14 residues. The ends lost 1 base at V and 3 bases at J; junction bases unmatched: 6. Germline CDR1 reads EGSNGY; CDR2 reads YDSYNSKV. DNA for the CDR3: TGTGCCACCTGGGACGGCCCAACTTATTATAAGAAACTCTTT. It specifies CATWDGPTYYKKLF.

J is TRGJP and V is TRGV9. TCRdb does not report a J gene; here it was assigned by matching the DNA to germline references. The CDR3 has 17 residues. Germline V gives CDR1 GITISATS, CDR2 ISYDGTV (reference sequence). V dropped 1 base and J dropped 4; count of bases not matched to a gene: 4. In DNA form, the CDR3 reads TGTGCCTTGTGGGAGGTATTACAAGAGTTGGGCAAAAAAATCAAGGTATTT. Protein sequence: CALWEVLQELGKKIKVF.

A note on this clone: This same CDR3 is encoded by further DNA sequences in the sample. This rearrangement joins TRGV9 to TRGJ1 or TRGJ2. The CDR3 length is 14 residues. CDR1 is GITISATS, CDR2 ISYDGTV, per germline (reference sequence). Germline trimming cut 0 bases from V and 3 bases from J; bases unmatched to any gene: 5. The CDR3 DNA follows: TGTGCCTTGTGGGAGGTGCGGGGTTATTATAAGAAACTCTTT. It encodes CALWEVRGYYKKLF.

No V gene call was produced; the J gene was TRGJ1 or TRGJ2. This CDR3 comprises 15 residues. The CDR3 DNA sequence: TGTGCCACCTGGGATGGGGAAGTCGACTATTATAAGAAACTCTTT. Translating it yields CATWDGEVDYYKKLF.

This clone showed up just a few times. J is TRGJP1 and V is TRGV9. CDR1 and CDR2 from the germline V gene are GITISATS and ISYDGTV (reference sequence). This CDR3 has 16 residues. The trim removed 2 bases at V and 0 bases at J, leaving 6 bases unmatched. The CDR3 DNA follows: TGTGCCTTGTGGGAGGCAACCGATACCACTGGTTGGTTCAAGATATTT. It is translated as CALWEATDTTGWFKIF.

A V gene of TRGV3 was called, but no J gene was assigned. Per the germline V gene, CDR1 is VTNTFY and CDR2 is YDVSTARD (reference sequence). CDR3 length equals 12 residues. The CDR3 DNA follows: TGTGCCACCTGGGACGGGCGGGCTCGCGCACTCTTT. It specifies CATWDGRARALF.

The J gene is TRGJ1 or TRGJ2, the V gene TRGV5. The CDR3 has 12 amino acids. Per the germline V gene, CDR1 is VINAFY and CDR2 is YDVSNSKD. V gave up 3 bases and J gave up 5 bases; unmatched junction bases: 4. The CDR3 nucleotides are TGTGCCACCTGGGACGGACATTATAAGAAACTCTTT. Protein product: CATWDGHYKKLF.

The V and J genes are TRGV3 and TRGJ1 or TRGJ2. Since TCRdb gives no J gene, matching the DNA to germline was used here to assign it. CDR1 and CDR2 from the germline V gene are VTNTFY and YDVSTARD (reference sequence). The CDR3 extends over 16 amino acids. The V segment lost 0 bases and the J segment 4 bases; nucleotides outside the gene matches: 12. CDR3 nucleotide sequence: TGTGCCACCTGGGACAGGCCGACCGCTAACTATTATAAGAAACTCTTT. Protein sequence: CATWDRPTANYYKKLF.

The assigned J gene is TRGJ1 or TRGJ2, but the V gene is uncalled. CDR3 length: 14 amino acids. This chain's CDR3 is CALCEVPNYYKKLF. CDR3 sequence (DNA): TGTGCCTTGTGTGAGGTCCCGAATTATTATAAGAAACTCTTT.

This clone has just a few counts. At the DNA level, this CDR3 is encoded by other sequences in the same sample as well. The rearrangement uses TRGV9 and TRGJ1 or TRGJ2. The CDR3 is 10 residues long. Germline CDR1 GITISATS, CDR2 ISYDGTV (reference sequence). Unmatched junction bases numbered 4, after V lost 2 bases and J lost 12 bases. CDR3 loop: CALWEARKLF. The CDR3 nucleotides are TGTGCCTTGTGGGAGGCCCGGAAACTCTTT.

This rearrangement joins TRGV9 to TRGJ1 or TRGJ2. The V gene end was trimmed by 0 bases and the J gene end by 14 bases; junction bases not matched to a gene: 4. The germline V gene has CDR1 GITISATS and CDR2 ISYDGTV (reference sequence). The CDR3 totals 10 residues. Written as DNA, the CDR3 is TGTGCCTTGTGGGAGGTGAAGGAACTCTTT. Translating gives CALWEVKELF.

This clone has a handful of counts. The same CDR3 arises from other DNA sequences in this sample as well. V is TRGV5 and J is TRGJ1 or TRGJ2. TCRdb leaves out the J gene; it was filled in here by matching the DNA to germline. The germline gives CDR1 VINAFY, CDR2 YDVSNSKD. Unmatched junction bases numbered 6, after V lost 0 bases and J lost 7 bases. The CDR3 contains 13 residues. The chain's CDR3 is CATWDRRDYKKLF. The CDR3 nucleotides read TGTGCCACCTGGGACAGGCGGGACTATAAGAAACTCTTT.

The chain is built from TRGV3 and TRGJ1 or TRGJ2. Since TCRdb gives no J gene, matching the DNA to germline was used here to assign it. The V gene end was trimmed by 6 bases and the J gene end by 4 bases; junction bases not matched to a gene: 12. This CDR3 is built from 14 residues. Germline V gene lookup returns CDR1 VTNTFY and CDR2 YDVSTARD (reference sequence). CDR3 in amino acids: CATWLRGGYYKKLF. CDR3 nucleotide sequence: TGTGCCACCTGGCTACGAGGCGGCTATTATAAGAAACTCTTT.

This clone was observed a few times. The junction does not match germline at one end; this may be a read error. This rearrangement joins TRGV9 to TRGJ1 or TRGJ2. The CDR3 runs 12 residues. Germline CDR1 GITISATS, CDR2 ISYDGTV (reference sequence). The CDR3 region has the DNA TGTGCCTTGTGGGGGGTGGGATATAAGAAACTCTTT. Its protein is CALWGVGYKKLF.